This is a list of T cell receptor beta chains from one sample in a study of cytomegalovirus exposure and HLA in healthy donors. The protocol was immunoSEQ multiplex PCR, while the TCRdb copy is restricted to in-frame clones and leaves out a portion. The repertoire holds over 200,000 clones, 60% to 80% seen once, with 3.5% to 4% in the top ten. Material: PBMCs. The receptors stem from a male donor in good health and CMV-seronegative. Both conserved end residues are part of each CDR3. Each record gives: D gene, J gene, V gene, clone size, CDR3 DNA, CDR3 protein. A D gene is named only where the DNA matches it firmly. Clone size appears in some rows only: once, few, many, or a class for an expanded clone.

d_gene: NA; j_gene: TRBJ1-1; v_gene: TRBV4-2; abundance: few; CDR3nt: TGTGCCAGCAGCCCCGGGCGGGAGAACACTGAAGCTTTCTTT; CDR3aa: CASSPGRENTEAFF
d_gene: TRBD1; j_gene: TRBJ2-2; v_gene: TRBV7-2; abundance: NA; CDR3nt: TGTGCCAGCCTGGTTACAGGGGGGATCGGGGAGCTGTTTTTT; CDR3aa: CASLVTGGIGELFF
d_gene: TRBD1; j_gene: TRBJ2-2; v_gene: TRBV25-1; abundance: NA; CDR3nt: TGTGCCAGCAGTGAATATGGAGTGCGGACAGGGGGCACCGGGGAGCTGTTTTTT; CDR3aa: CASSEYGVRTGGTGELFF
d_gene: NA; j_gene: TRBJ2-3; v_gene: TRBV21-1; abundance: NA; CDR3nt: TGTGCCAGCGGACTAGCGGGAGATACGCAGTATTTT; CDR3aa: CASGLAGDTQYF
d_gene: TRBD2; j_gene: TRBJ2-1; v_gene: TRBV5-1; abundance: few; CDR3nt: TGCGCCAGCAGCCAGGGACTAGCGGTGCAGTTCTTC; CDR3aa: CASSQGLAVQFF
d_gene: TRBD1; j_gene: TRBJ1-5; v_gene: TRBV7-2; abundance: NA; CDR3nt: TGTGCCAGCAGCTTAGCAGGGGGACAGTATAGCAATCAGCCCCAGCATTTT; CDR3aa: CASSLAGGQYSNQPQHF
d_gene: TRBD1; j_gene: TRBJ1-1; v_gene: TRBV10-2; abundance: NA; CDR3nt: TGCGCCAGCAGTGAGGTTAAGGGGGCGGCTTTCTTT; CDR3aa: CASSEVKGAAFF
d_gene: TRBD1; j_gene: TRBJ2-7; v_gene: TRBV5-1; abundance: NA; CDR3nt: TGCGCCAGCAGCTTGGGACAACAGGGGTGGTACGAGCAGTACTTC; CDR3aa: CASSLGQQGWYEQYF
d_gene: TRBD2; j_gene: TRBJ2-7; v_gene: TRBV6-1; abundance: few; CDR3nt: TGTGCCAGCAGACCTGAGGGACTAGCGGGAGTCGAGCAGTACTTC; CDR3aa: CASRPEGLAGVEQYF
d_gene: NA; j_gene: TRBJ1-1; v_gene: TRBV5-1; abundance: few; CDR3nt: TGCGCCAGCAGCAAGCAGCGGGGGGCGACTGAAGCTTTCTTT; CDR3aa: CASSKQRGATEAFF
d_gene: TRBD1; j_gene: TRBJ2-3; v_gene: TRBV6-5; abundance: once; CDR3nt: TGTGCCAGCAGTTACGGACAGGGCCTCACAGATACGCAGTATTTT; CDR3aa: CASSYGQGLTDTQYF
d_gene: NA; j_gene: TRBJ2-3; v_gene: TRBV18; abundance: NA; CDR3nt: TGTGCCAGCTCACCACCGTTGACTATCCGGCGCAATACGCAGTATTTT; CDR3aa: CASSPPLTIRRNTQYF
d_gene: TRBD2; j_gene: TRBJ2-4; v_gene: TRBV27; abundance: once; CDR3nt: TGTGCCAGCAGGGGGGTGGGAGGGTCGAGTGAAAAAAACATTCAGTACTTC; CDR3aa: CASRGVGGSSEKNIQYF
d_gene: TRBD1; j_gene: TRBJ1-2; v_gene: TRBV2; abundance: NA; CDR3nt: TGTGCCAGCAGTGAAGCGGGACAGGGGCGGACTAACTATGGCTACACCTTC; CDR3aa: CASSEAGQGRTNYGYTF
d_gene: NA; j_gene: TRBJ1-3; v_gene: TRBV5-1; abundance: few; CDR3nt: TGCGCCAGCAGCTCGGGAGGCTCTGGAAACACCATATATTTT; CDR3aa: CASSSGGSGNTIYF
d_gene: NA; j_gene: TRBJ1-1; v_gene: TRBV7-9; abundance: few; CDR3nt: TGTGCCAGCAGCGGCTGGGGGGGGAACACTGAAGCTTTCTTT; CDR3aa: CASSGWGGNTEAFF
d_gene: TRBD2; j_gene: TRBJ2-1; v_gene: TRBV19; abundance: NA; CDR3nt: TGTGCCAGTATATCGGGAGTGGGGACTAGGGGCCAGAAGCAGTTCTTC; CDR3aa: CASISGVGTRGQKQFF